Sequencing of this TCR beta chain was carried out in a study of OX40 agonist ivuxolimab in advanced cancers. For the study at large: People who had prior anti-PD-1, anti-PD-L1 or anti-CTLA-4 therapy could take part, and under 50% had some. General study findings and limits: The antigens recognized by the expanded peripheral T cells, that is their antigen specificity, were not determined. The study observed clonal expansion of CD4+ and CD8+ blood T cells by week 6 at 0.1 to 3.0 mg/kg. Certain nonresponders likewise exhibited a low normalized T-cell clonal expansion.

Some clones are missing from TCRdb's copy, which holds only in-frame ones; the method was immunoSEQ multiplex PCR. The sample records some 86,000 clones, roughly 94% being singletons. The CDR3 loop spans 13 amino acids. Germline values: CDR1 MNHNS, CDR2 SASEGT. V lost 5 bases and J lost 4; bases outside the gene matches: 4. Of note for this clone: Its antigen is currently unknown.

The V gene is TRBV6-1, the J gene TRBJ1-2; the match to TRBD1 covers 7 bases. Sequenced material: CD4+ or CD8+ T cells sorted from blood, taken in a trial of the OX40 agonist ivuxolimab. The sequence came from an adult with an advanced solid tumor such as melanoma, head and neck, liver or kidney cancer. CDR3 nucleotide sequence: TGTGCCAGCAGTAACGGACAGGTCTATGGCTACACCTTC. This codes for CASSNGQVYGYTF.